This entry features one T cell receptor (beta chain) sequence. Its antigen is currently unknown. This sample is drawn from a study of beta chain features in type 1 diabetes. The ends were cut back, 4 bases at V and 6 bases at J, with 8 bases in the middle. This CDR3 region has 11 residues. Per the germline V gene, CDR1 is SGHDT and CDR2 is YYEEEE. Study conclusions and caveats: Compared to healthy donors, patients appeared to have naive, central memory and Treg TCRB repertoires that were more alike.

Once sorted, every population was more than 98% pure. Every isolated RNA sample was fully reverse transcribed, so sequencing captured expressed TCRB transcripts. This table comes from immunoSEQ multiplex PCR, and its TCRdb copy is limited to in-frame clones, with some not included. The data hold over 700,000 clones, with 17% observed a single time. The chain uses TRBV5-6 and TRBJ2-7, with D unclear. The TCR comes from a young woman in good health. The specimen sequenced was naive CD4+ T cells from blood. The CDR3 spells CASSRDAEQYF. The CDR3 bases are TGTGCCAGCAGCCGCGACGCCGAGCAGTACTTC.